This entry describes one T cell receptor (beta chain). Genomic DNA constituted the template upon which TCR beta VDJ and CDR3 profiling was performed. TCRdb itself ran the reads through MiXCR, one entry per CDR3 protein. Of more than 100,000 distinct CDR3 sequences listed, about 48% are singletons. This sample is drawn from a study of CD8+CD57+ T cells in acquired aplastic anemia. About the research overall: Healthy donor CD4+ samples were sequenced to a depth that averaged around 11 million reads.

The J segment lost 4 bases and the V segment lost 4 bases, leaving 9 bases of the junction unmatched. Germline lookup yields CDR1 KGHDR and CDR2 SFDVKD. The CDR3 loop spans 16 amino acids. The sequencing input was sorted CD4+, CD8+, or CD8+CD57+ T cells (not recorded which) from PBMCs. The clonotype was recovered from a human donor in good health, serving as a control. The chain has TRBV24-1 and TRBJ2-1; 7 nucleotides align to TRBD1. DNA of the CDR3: TGTGCCACCAGTGACACTACAGGGGAATCGTACAATGAGCAGTTCTTC. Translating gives CATSDTTGESYNEQFF.